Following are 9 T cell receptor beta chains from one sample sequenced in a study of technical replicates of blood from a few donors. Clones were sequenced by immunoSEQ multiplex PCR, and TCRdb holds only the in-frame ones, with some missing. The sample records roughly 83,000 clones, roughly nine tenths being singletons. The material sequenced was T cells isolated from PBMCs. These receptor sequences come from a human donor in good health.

The CDR3 sequence: CASSSGTSGASYEQYF. DNA for the CDR3: TGTGCCAGCAGTTCCGGGACTAGCGGAGCCTCCTACGAGCAGTACTTC. The V and J genes are TRBV28 and TRBJ2-7; 11 bases align to TRBD2. The CDR3 extends over 16 amino acids. V lost 4 bases and J lost 0; bases outside the gene matches: 5. The V gene's germline CDR1 is MDHEN and CDR2 SYDVKM.

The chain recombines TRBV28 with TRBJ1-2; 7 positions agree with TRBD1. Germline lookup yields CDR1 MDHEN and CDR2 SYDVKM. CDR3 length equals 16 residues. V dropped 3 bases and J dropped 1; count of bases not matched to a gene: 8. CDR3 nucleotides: TGTGCCAGCAGTTTTCCCCTACAGGGGAGTAACTATGGCTACACCTTC. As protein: CASSFPLQGSNYGYTF.

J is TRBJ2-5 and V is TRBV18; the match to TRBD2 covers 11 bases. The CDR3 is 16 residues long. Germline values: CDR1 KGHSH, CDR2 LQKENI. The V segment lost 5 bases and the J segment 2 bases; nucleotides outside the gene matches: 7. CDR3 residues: CASSWTSGRVQETQYF. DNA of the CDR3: TGTGCCAGCTCATGGACTAGCGGGCGGGTTCAAGAGACCCAGTACTTC.

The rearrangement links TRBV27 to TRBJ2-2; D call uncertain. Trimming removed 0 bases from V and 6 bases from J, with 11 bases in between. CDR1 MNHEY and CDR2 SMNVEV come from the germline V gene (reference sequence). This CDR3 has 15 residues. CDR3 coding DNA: TGTGCCAGCAGTTTATCAGGCGGAATACCCGGGGAGCTGTTTTTT. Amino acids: CASSLSGGIPGELFF.

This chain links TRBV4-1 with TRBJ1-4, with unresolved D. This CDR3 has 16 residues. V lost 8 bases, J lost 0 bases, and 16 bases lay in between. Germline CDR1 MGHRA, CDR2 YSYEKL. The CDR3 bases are TGCGCCAGCGCCGTGCAAGCTGGTTCAACTAATGAAAAACTGTTTTTT. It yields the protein CASAVQAGSTNEKLFF.

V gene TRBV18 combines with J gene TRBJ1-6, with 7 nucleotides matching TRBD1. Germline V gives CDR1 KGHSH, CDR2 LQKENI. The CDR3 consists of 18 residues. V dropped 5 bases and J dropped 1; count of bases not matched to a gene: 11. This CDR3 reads CASSSRQGLGSYNSPLHF. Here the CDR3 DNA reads TGTGCCAGCTCATCACGACAGGGTCTTGGGTCCTATAATTCACCCCTCCACTTT.

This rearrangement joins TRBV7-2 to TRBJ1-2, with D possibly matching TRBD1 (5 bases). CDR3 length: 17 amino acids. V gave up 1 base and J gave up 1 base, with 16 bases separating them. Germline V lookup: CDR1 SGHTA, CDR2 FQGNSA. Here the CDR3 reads CASSLGFGGRNNYGYTF. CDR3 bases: TGTGCCAGCAGCTTAGGTTTCGGGGGGAGAAATAACTATGGCTACACCTTC.

CDR3 loop: CASSLAGLAGGVGDTQYF. The DNA of the CDR3 is TGTGCCAGCAGCTTGGCTGGGCTAGCGGGAGGTGTGGGAGATACGCAGTATTTT. The V gene is TRBV5-4, the J gene TRBJ2-3, with 11 bases lining up with TRBD2. The V gene's germline CDR1 is SGHNT and CDR2 YYREEE (reference sequence). The CDR3 spans 18 residues. Trimming cost V 0 bases and J 5 bases; bases outside gene matches: 11.

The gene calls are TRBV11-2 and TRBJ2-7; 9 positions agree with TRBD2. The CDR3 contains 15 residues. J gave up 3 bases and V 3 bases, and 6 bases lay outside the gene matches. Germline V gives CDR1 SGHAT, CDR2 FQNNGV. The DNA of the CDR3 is TGTGCCAGCAGCTTGTCCGGGACTAGCTTCTACGAGCAGTACTTC. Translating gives CASSLSGTSFYEQYF.